These 26 T cell receptor beta chains were all obtained from the same sample, sequenced in a study of identical twins. TCRdb reanalysed the 5' RACE reads using MiXCR and keeps one entry per CDR3 protein. This sample has hundreds of thousands of distinct CDR3 sequences, with roughly 26% found just once. These same data were also listed under a study on T cells expressing NK-cell markers.

Sequenced material: CD4+ T cells sorted from blood. These receptors were obtained from a woman between 18 and 29 years old in good health.

CDR3 residues: CASSVRSELFF. Here the CDR3 DNA reads TGTGCCAGCAGTGTAAGAAGTGAACTGTTTTTT. The V call is TRBV12-3 or TRBV12-4, the J call TRBJ1-4; D unclear. The V end lost 5 bases, the J end lost 12 bases, and 10 bases lay between the germline ends. The CDR3 runs to 11 residues.

This clonotype appeared a few times. V is TRBV7-3 and J is TRBJ1-3, with D hard to call. In germline, CDR1 is SGHTA, CDR2 FQGTGA. V shed 4 bases and J shed 2 bases, with 6 bases lying between them. This CDR3 has 13 residues. CDR3 region: CASSSRPGNTIYF. The CDR3 coding sequence is TGTGCCAGCAGCTCGCGACCTGGAAACACCATATATTTT.

The chain employs TRBV20-1 and TRBJ2-1; TRBD1 agrees at 8 bases. The junction had 4 bases not matched to a gene; V was cut back by 2 bases and J by 7 bases. The CDR3 has 13 amino acids. Germline values: CDR1 DFQATT, CDR2 SNEGSKA (reference sequence). The CDR3 sequence is CSARQGALNEQFF. Written as DNA, the CDR3 is TGCAGTGCTAGACAGGGGGCTTTGAATGAGCAGTTCTTC.

The CDR3 sequence is CSARSPGTRTDTQYF. CDR3 nucleotide sequence: TGCAGTGCTAGGTCCCCCGGGACTCGCACAGATACGCAGTATTTT. The gene calls are TRBV20-1 and TRBJ2-3, with D possibly being TRBD2 (6 bases). The V end was cut by 3 bases, the J end by 1 base, with 14 bases between. Germline V gives CDR1 DFQATT, CDR2 SNEGSKA (reference sequence). The CDR3 consists of 15 residues.

The rearrangement joins TRBV12-3 or TRBV12-4 to TRBJ2-5; no definite D call. CDR3 length equals 13 residues. V lost 6 bases to trimming and J lost 5 bases, with 13 bases between them. The CDR3 is CASSDGYPETQYF. The CDR3 coding sequence is TGTGCCAGCAGCGACGGTTACCCTGAGACCCAGTACTTC.

V is TRBV28 and J is TRBJ2-7, with D perhaps TRBD1 or TRBD2 (5 bases each). There are 13 residues in the CDR3. Deletions cut 0 bases from V and 5 bases from J, with 8 bases between. Looked up from germline, CDR1 is MDHEN and CDR2 is SYDVKM. Here the CDR3 reads CASSLWQGHEQYF. The DNA of the CDR3 is TGTGCCAGCAGTTTATGGCAGGGACACGAGCAGTACTTC.

The V call is TRBV24-1, the J call TRBJ2-1; possible D gene TRBD2, 6 bases. Germline V gene sequence: CDR1 KGHDR, CDR2 SFDVKD. The V end lost 2 bases, the J end lost 9 bases, and 13 bases lay between the germline ends. This CDR3 is 14 amino acids long. The CDR3 region is CATSDSRLGFEQFF. The CDR3 DNA is TGTGCCACCAGTGATTCCAGACTAGGGTTTGAGCAGTTCTTC.

This clonotype was seen only a few times. The chain combines TRBV7-8 with TRBJ2-7; D might be TRBD1 or TRBD2, each matching 5 bases. Germline V gene sequence: CDR1 SGHVS, CDR2 FQNEAQ. The CDR3 spans 15 residues. Trimming left V 5 bases short and J 5 bases short, with 19 bases between. This CDR3 reads CASSGRAGAKNEQYF. CDR3 sequence (DNA): TGTGCCAGCAGCGGCCGGGCCGGGGCTAAGAACGAGCAGTACTTC.

In the case of this clonotype: The junction departs from the called germline gene at one end, perhaps through a read error. The chain has TRBV7-7 and TRBJ2-4; D uncertain. Looked up from germline, CDR1 is SSHAT and CDR2 is FNYEAQ (reference sequence). The CDR3 extends over 15 amino acids. The CDR3 spells CASSLASLAKNIQYF. The CDR3 DNA sequence: TGTGCTAGCAGCTTAGCATCTCTAGCCAAAAACATTCAGTACTTC.

This clonotype was detected only a few times. The DNA for the CDR3 is TGCGCCAGCAGCTTGGCGCCGACGTTCTACGAGCAGTACTTC. It specifies CASSLAPTFYEQYF. This chain links TRBV5-1 with TRBJ2-7, with no clear D. This CDR3 region has 14 residues. CDR1 SGHRS and CDR2 YFSETQ come from the germline V gene. V lost 0 bases to trimming and J lost 3 bases, with 10 bases between them.

The chain recombines TRBV3-1 with TRBJ2-7, with 7 bases matching TRBD2. V trimming: 5 bases; J trimming: 7 bases; junction bases outside the gene matches: 11. Germline V lookup: CDR1 LGHDT, CDR2 YNNKEL (reference sequence). The CDR3 extends over 14 amino acids. This chain's CDR3 is CASSGQTGAGEQYF. The DNA of the CDR3 is TGTGCCAGCAGCGGTCAAACGGGAGCGGGGGAGCAGTACTTC.

This clonotype has just a few counts. The V and J genes are TRBV5-5 and TRBJ1-1, with D tentatively TRBD1 (6 bases). The CDR3 is 14 residues long. CDR1 and CDR2 from the germline V gene are SGHKS and YYEKEE (reference sequence). Trimming left V 1 base short and J 4 bases short, with 11 bases between. The CDR3: CASSLSQGSTEAFF. The CDR3 DNA is TGTGCCAGCAGCTTGTCGCAGGGGTCCACTGAAGCTTTCTTT.

As concerns this clonotype: Given the absence of the conserved phenylalanine or tryptophan at the CDR3 end, a read error is likely. The CDR3 reads CASSLAARSYIQYL. CDR3 coding DNA: TGTGCCAGCAGCTTAGCGGCGCGTTCCTACATTCAGTACCTC. The chain uses TRBV7-8 and TRBJ2-4; no definite D call. CDR3 size: 14 residues. Trimming took 0 bases from V and 8 from J, leaving 11 bases between them. The germline V gene encodes CDR1 SGHVS and CDR2 FQNEAQ.

The gene calls are TRBV15 and TRBJ2-1; D might be TRBD1 (6 bases). The CDR3 contains 14 residues. Germline V gene sequence: CDR1 LNHNV, CDR2 YYDKDF (reference sequence). Trimming took 7 bases from V and 9 from J, leaving 19 bases between them. CDR3 amino acids: CATTNVGGRGEQFF. CDR3 coding DNA: TGTGCCACCACTAACGTAGGGGGTCGGGGTGAGCAGTTCTTC.

The sample holds a few counts of this clonotype. V usage is TRBV20-1 and J usage is TRBJ2-1; the D gene is possibly TRBD1 (6 bases). Trimming left V 4 bases short and J 9 bases short, with 16 bases between. The CDR3 is 13 amino acids. Germline values: CDR1 DFQATT, CDR2 SNEGSKA (reference sequence). Here the CDR3 reads CSAKYRVLGEQFF. CDR3 in DNA: TGCAGTGCTAAATACAGGGTATTAGGTGAGCAGTTCTTC.

The V gene is TRBV6-2 or TRBV6-3, the J gene TRBJ2-3, with D tentatively TRBD2 (5 bases). Looked up from germline, CDR1 is MNHEY and CDR2 is SVGEGT. This CDR3 region has 15 residues. Trimming removed 6 bases at V and 1 base at J, with 14 bases between. The CDR3 here is CASRRGPKGTDTQYF. The DNA for the CDR3 is TGTGCCAGCAGACGGGGTCCGAAGGGCACAGATACGCAGTATTTT.

The rearrangement joins TRBV4-3 to TRBJ1-5; tentatively, D is TRBD1 (5 bases). V lost 3 bases and J 7 bases, leaving 16 bases between the germline ends. This CDR3 has 15 amino acids. The germline gives CDR1 LGHNA, CDR2 YSLEER. The CDR3 sequence: CASSQSLTWGQPQHF. The CDR3 DNA follows: TGCGCCAGCAGCCAGTCCCTGACCTGGGGCCAGCCCCAGCATTTT.

This clonotype was counted many times. The J gene is TRBJ1-1, the V gene TRBV29-1; D gene ambiguous. The CDR3 runs to 11 residues. Looked up from germline, CDR1 is SQVTM and CDR2 is ANQGSEA. V shed 4 bases and J shed 4 bases, with 7 bases lying between them. CDR3 protein: CSVVGGTEAFF. The CDR3 DNA reads as TGCAGCGTTGTCGGTGGCACTGAAGCTTTCTTT.

This clonotype occurred a few times. The chain is built from TRBV20-1 and TRBJ2-7, with D possibly TRBD1 on 6 matching bases. This CDR3 is 13 amino acids long. Germline lookup yields CDR1 DFQATT and CDR2 SNEGSKA (reference sequence). Trimming stripped 3 bases from V and 6 bases from J, with 15 bases between. The CDR3 DNA sequence: TGCAGTGCTAGGTCCTCAGGGGTGGGCGAGCAGTACTTC. It yields the protein CSARSSGVGEQYF.

The gene calls are TRBV20-1 and TRBJ2-5; D gene uncertain. Germline lookup yields CDR1 DFQATT and CDR2 SNEGSKA (reference sequence). Trimming took off 3 bases at V and 1 base at J, with 6 bases between the two ends. The CDR3 sequence is 12 residues long. CDR3 bases: TGCAGTGCTAGGGAAGTCCAAGAGACCCAGTACTTC. Protein product: CSAREVQETQYF.

This clonotype was seen only a few times. The chain has TRBV6-5 and TRBJ1-4; 7 nucleotides line up with TRBD1. CDR1 is MNHEY, CDR2 SVGAGI, per germline. The ends lost 2 bases at V and 5 bases at J; junction bases unmatched: 5. This CDR3 comprises 15 residues. CDR3: CASSYHQQGNEKLFF. In DNA, the CDR3 is TGTGCCAGCAGTTACCATCAACAGGGGAATGAAAAACTGTTTTTT.

The chain is built from TRBV5-1 and TRBJ2-1; perhaps TRBD2 as D (6 bases). Trimming removed 0 bases at V and 10 bases at J, with 8 bases between. CDR1 and CDR2 from the germline V gene are SGHRS and YFSETQ. The CDR3 is made up of 12 amino acids. The CDR3 nucleotides are TGCGCCAGCAGCTTGGTCCTAGCGGAGCAGTTCTTC. It is translated as CASSLVLAEQFF.

This clonotype has a count of ten or more. V and J are TRBV20-1 and TRBJ1-1, with D hard to call. V lost 4 bases to trimming and J lost 10 bases, with 13 bases between them. The CDR3 runs to 11 residues. In germline, CDR1 is DFQATT, CDR2 SNEGSKA (reference sequence). As DNA, the CDR3 is TGCAGTGCTACCTACAGCCGTCGAGCTTTCTTT. This encodes CSATYSRRAFF.

This clonotype was picked up a small number of times. This chain connects TRBV7-2 to TRBJ1-1; D is unresolved. The germline gives CDR1 SGHTA, CDR2 FQGNSA. CDR3 length: 9 residues. V lost 6 bases to trimming and J lost 7 bases, with 3 bases between them. CDR3: CASSLEAFF. In nucleotides, the CDR3 is TGTGCCAGCAGTCTTGAAGCTTTCTTT.

The chain employs TRBV11-3 and TRBJ2-2; D remains unclear. Germline CDR1 SGHNT, CDR2 YENEEA. V lost 5 bases, J lost 5 bases, and 12 bases lay in between. CDR3 length equals 14 residues. This chain's CDR3 is CASSLSRDTGELFF. The CDR3 nucleotides are TGTGCCAGCAGCCTTAGTAGGGATACCGGGGAGCTGTTTTTT.

This clonotype came up a few times. The chain carries TRBV20-1 and TRBJ2-1; 9 bases align to TRBD1. Trimming removed 6 bases from V and 4 bases from J; junction bases left unmatched: 4. In germline, CDR1 is DFQATT, CDR2 SNEGSKA (reference sequence). CDR3 length: 13 amino acids. CDR3 bases: TGCAGTGCACGGACAGGGGCTTACAATGAGCAGTTCTTC. This codes for CSARTGAYNEQFF.